This T cell receptor beta chain was documented in a study of T cells in Graves' hyperthyroidism and ophthalmopathy. Whole-study results and caveats: Blood held most thyroid clonotypes expanded above 0.001 frequency.

There are a few counts of this clonotype. Its specificity is unknown. In patients aged 18 to 65, hyperthyroidism was newly diagnosed, with duration under 2 months. Exclusion criteria comprised uncontrolled infection, other autoimmune disease, pregnancy or lactation. Fresh peripheral blood, around 9.3 ml, was the source of the PBMCs. TCR beta CDR3 region amplification was performed from RNA transcripts. HTBI primers were the set used in a first-round RT-PCR of the TCR CDR3. TCRdb ran MiXCR on the multiplex PCR reads and lists one entry per CDR3 protein. The sample holds over 650,000 distinct CDR3 sequences, around 17% seen once. Per germline, CDR1 DFQATT and CDR2 SNEGSKA (reference sequence). Unmatched junction bases numbered 6, after V lost 3 bases and J lost 2 bases. This CDR3 spans 15 amino acids.

This TCR came from a man between 18 and 35 years old with Graves' hyperthyroidism. The chain recombines TRBV20-1 with TRBJ2-7; TRBD2 agrees at 11 bases. The sequencing sample was made of blood. The CDR3 DNA follows: TGCAGTGCTAGCGGGACTAGCGGTGATACCTACGAGCAGTACTTC. Residues: CSASGTSGDTYEQYF.